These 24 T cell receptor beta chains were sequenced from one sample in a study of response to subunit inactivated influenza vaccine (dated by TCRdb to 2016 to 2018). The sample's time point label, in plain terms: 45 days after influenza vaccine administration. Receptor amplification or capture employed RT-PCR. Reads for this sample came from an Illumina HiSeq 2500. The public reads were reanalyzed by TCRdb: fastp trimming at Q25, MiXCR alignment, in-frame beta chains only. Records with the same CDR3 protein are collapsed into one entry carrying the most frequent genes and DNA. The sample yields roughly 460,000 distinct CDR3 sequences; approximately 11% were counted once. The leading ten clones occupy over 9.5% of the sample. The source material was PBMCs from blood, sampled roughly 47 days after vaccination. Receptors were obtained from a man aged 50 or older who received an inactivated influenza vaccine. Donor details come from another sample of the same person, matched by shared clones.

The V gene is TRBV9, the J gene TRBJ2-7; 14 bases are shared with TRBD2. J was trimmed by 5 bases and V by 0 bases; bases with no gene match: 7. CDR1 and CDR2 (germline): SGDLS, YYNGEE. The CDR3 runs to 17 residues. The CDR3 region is CASSVGGTSGSGNEQYF. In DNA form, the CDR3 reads TGTGCCAGCAGCGTAGGCGGGACTAGCGGGAGCGGGAACGAGCAGTACTTC.

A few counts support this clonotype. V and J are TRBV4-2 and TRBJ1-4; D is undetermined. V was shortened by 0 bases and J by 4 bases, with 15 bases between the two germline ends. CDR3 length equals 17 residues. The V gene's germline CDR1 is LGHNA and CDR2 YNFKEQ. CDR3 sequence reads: CASSQDPKQNLNEKLFF. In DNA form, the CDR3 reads TGTGCCAGCAGCCAAGATCCAAAGCAGAATCTTAATGAAAAACTGTTTTTT.

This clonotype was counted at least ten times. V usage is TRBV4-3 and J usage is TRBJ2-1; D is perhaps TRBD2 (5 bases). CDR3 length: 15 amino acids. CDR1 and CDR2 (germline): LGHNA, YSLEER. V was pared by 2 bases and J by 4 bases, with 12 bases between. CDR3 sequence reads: CASSQSGEGYNEQFF. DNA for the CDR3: TGCGCCAGCAGCCAATCCGGGGAAGGGTACAATGAGCAGTTCTTC.

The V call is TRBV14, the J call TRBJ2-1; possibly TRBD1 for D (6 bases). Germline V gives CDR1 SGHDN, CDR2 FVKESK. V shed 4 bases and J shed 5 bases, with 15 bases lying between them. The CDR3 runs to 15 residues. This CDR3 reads CASSRFGQLDNEQFF. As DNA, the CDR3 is TGTGCCAGCAGCCGTTTCGGACAGCTGGACAATGAGCAGTTCTTC.

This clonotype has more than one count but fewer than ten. The CDR3 loop reads CASSYKRGSANTGELFF. The CDR3 bases are TGTGCCAGCAGTTACAAGAGGGGGTCCGCGAACACCGGGGAGCTGTTTTTT. This chain uses TRBV6-2 or TRBV6-3 with TRBJ2-2, with D possibly being TRBD1 (6 bases). This CDR3 spans 17 amino acids. Germline-derived CDR1 and CDR2 are MNHEY and SVGEGT. V dropped 2 bases and J dropped 0 bases, with 13 bases sitting between them.

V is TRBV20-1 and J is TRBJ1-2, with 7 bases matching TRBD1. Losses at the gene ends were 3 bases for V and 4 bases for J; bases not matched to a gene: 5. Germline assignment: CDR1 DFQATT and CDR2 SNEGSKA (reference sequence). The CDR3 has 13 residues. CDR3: CSASEGASYGYTF. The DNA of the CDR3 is TGCAGTGCTAGCGAGGGGGCCAGCTATGGCTACACCTTC.

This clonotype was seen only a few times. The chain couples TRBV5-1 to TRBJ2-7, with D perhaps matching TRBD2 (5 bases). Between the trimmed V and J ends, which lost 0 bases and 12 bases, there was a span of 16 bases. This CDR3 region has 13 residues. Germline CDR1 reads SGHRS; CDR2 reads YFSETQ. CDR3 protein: CASSLEEAGRMYF. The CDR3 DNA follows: TGCGCCAGCAGCTTGGAGGAGGCGGGTCGGATGTACTTC.

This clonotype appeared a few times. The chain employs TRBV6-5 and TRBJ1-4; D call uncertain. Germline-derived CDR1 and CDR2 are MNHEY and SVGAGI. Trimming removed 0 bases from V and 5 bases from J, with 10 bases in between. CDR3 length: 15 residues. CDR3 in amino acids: CASSYSRWTNEKLFF. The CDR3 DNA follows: TGTGCCAGCAGTTACTCGAGGTGGACCAATGAAAAACTGTTTTTT.

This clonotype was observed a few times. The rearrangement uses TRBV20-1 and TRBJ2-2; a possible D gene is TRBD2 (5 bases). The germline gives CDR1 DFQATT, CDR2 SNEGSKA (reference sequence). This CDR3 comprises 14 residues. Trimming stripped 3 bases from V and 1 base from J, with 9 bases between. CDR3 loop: CSAREEKNTGELFF. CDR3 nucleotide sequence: TGCAGTGCTAGGGAGGAAAAGAACACCGGGGAGCTGTTTTTT.

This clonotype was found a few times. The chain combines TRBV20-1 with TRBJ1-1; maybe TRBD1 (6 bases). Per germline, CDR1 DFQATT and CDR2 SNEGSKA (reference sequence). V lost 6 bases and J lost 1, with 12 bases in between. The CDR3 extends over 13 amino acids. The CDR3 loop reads CSAIRGTNTEAFF. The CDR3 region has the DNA TGCAGTGCAATCAGGGGCACGAACACTGAAGCTTTCTTT.

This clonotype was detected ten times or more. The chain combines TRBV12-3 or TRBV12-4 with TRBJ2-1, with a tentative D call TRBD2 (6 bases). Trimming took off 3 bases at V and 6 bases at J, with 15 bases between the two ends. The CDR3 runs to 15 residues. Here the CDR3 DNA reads TGTGCCAGCAGTTTTGACCGCGCGGGAACCAATGAGCAGTTCTTC. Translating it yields CASSFDRAGTNEQFF.

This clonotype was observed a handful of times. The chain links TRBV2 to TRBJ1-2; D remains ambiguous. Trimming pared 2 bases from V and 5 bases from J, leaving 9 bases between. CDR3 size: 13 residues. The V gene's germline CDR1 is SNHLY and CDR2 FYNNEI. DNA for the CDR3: TGTGCCAGCAGTGAATCGGGTAATTATGGCTACACCTTC. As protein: CASSESGNYGYTF.

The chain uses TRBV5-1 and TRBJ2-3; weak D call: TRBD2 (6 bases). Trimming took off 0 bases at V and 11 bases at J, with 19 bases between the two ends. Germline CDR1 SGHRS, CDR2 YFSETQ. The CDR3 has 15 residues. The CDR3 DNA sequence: TGCGCCAGCAGCTTGGGGATGGTGGGGCCGGGAGAGCAGTATTTT. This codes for CASSLGMVGPGEQYF.

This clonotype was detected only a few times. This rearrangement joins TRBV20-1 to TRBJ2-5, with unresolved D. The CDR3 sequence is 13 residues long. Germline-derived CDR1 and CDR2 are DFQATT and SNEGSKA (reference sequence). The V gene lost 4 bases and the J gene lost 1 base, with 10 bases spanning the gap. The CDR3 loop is CSAKKQAQETQYF. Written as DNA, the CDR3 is TGCAGTGCTAAAAAGCAGGCCCAAGAGACCCAGTACTTC.

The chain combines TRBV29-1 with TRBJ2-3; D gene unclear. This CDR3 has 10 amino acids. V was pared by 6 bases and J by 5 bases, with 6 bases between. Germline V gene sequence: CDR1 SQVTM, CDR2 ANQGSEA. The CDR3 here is CSVLGDTQYF. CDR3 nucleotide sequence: TGCAGCGTACTTGGAGATACGCAGTATTTT.

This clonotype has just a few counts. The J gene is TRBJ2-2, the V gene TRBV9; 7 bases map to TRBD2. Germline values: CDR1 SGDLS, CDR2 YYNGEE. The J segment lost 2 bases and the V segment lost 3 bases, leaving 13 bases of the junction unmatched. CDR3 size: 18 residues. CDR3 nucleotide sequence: TGTGCCAGCAGCGCCCTATTTATAGGGAGGGATAACACCGGGGAGCTGTTTTTT. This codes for CASSALFIGRDNTGELFF. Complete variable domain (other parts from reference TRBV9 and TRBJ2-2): DSGVTQTPKHLITATGQRVTLRCSPRSGDLSVYWYQQSLDQGLQFLIQYYNGEERAKGNILERFSAQQFPDLHSELNLSSLELGDSALYFCASSALFIGRDNTGELFFGEGSRLTVL.

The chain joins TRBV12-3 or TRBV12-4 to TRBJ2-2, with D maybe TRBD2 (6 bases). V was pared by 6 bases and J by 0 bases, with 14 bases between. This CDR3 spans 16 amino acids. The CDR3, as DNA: TGTGCCAGCAGGGTGGGGGGTTCGGCGAACACCGGGGAGCTGTTTTTT. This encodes CASRVGGSANTGELFF.

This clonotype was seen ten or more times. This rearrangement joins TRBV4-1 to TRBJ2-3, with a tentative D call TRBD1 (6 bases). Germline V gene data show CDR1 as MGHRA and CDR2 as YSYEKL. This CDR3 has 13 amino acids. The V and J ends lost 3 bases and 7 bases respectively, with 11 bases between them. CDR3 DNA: TGCGCCAGCAGCCAGGCAACAGGGAATACGCAGTATTTT. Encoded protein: CASSQATGNTQYF.

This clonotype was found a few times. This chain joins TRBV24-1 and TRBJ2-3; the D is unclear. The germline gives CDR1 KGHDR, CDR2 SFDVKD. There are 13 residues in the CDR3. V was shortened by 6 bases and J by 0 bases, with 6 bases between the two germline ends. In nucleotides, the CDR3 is TGTGCCACCAGTATGGGGAGCACAGATACGCAGTATTTT. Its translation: CATSMGSTDTQYF.

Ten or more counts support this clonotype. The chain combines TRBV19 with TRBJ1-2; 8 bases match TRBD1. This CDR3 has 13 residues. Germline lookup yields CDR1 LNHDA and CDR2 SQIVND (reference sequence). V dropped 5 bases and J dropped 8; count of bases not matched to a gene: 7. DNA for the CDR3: TGTGCCAGTAGTGGAGGGACAGGAGACGGCTACACCTTC. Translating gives CASSGGTGDGYTF.

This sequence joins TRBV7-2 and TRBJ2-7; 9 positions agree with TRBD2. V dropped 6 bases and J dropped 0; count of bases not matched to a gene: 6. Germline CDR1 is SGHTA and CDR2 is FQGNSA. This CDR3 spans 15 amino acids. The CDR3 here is CASRQLAGYSYEQYF. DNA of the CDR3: TGTGCCAGCAGACAACTAGCGGGCTACTCCTACGAGCAGTACTTC.

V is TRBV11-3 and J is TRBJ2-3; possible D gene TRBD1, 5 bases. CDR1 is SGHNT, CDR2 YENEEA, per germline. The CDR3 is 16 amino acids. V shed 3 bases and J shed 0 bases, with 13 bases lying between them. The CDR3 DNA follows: TGTGCCAGCAGCTTGGACGCCCCAGGGAGCACAGATACGCAGTATTTT. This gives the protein CASSLDAPGSTDTQYF.

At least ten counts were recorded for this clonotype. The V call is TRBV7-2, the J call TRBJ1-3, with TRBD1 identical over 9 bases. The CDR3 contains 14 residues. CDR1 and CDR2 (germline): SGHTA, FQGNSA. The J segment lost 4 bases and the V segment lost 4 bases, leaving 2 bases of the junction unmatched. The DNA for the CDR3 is TGTGCCAGCAGCTCTACAGGGGGCGGAAACACCATATATTTT. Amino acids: CASSSTGGGNTIYF.

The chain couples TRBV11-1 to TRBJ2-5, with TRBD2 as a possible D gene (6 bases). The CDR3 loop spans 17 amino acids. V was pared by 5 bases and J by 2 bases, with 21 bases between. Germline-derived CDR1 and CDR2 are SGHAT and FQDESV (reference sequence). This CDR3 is CASSPGGDFTVQETQYF. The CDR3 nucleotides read TGTGCCAGCAGCCCAGGAGGGGACTTCACAGTACAAGAGACCCAGTACTTC.